The present entry profiles one T cell receptor (beta chain) with its context. No cognate antigen has been identified for it. No much larger clone is present one base from it, and per-base qualities are unavailable. From its cysteine to its phenylalanine, the CDR3 spans 15 amino acids. The kept DNA is CDR3 alone, 45 bases in frame from the first base. Trimmed from V: 0 bases; trimmed from J: 0 bases; junction bases lacking a gene match: 1. CDR1 and CDR2 were assigned from the germline V gene as MNHEY and SVGAGI. These data come from a study of blood T cell repertoires in COVID-19 (dated by TCRdb to about 2020). At the level of the whole study: Collaborator samples came from the United States, Italy and Spain and covered acute and convalescent phases of COVID-19. Samples were obtained from the ongoing ImmuneRACE study (first 160 participants) and from over a thousand subjects provided by 6 global collaborators. The repertoires were released in a freely available public database meant as a resource for research on the immune response to SARS-CoV-2. The prospective study material was composed of cDNA or gDNA derived from T cells, B-cell-depleted T cells, or PBMCs. Where available, HLA class I and class II types were taken from metadata supplied by the sample provider and were not determined by assay-based typing. Sample metadata almost always included a de-identified subject ID, COVID-19 status, age in years and sex. The dataset comprised deeply sampled blood TCRbeta repertoires from subjects exposed to, actively infected with, or recovered from COVID-19. Study-level results and caveats: The amount of clinical and demographic metadata varied by source and participant and was provided uncurated.

The immunoSEQ Assay, a bias-controlled multiplex PCR, was used to amplify TCRbeta CDR3 regions from genomic DNA. Under the source paper's analysis protocol: The number of nucleated cells in each sample was estimated from the amplification of reference gene primers within the assay. To quantify the absolute abundance of each unique TCRbeta CDR3 rearrangement, sequence reads were collapsed and filtered. For each sample, productive Simpson clonality was calculated by taking the square root of Simpson's diversity index across productive rearrangements. TCRdb took this table from immuneACCESS and kept in-frame rearrangements with V and J called. Such tables lack part of the clones; where checked against another copy, unresolved V genes explain under half of the gap, and the rest is unexplained. V and J calls and clone size are those listed in that table; D and trimming were worked out from the DNA. Here the sample has about 150,000 clones; approximately 86% occur a single time. Over 9.5% of the sample is taken by the ten largest.

Collaborating institutions collected whole blood in K2EDTA tubes following their own protocols. For TCRbeta analysis, collaborator samples were shipped as frozen whole blood, as isolated PBMCs, or as DNA extracted from either sample type. The source material was peripheral blood. This TCR derives from a woman older than 75 with active or convalescent COVID-19. The rearranged segments are TRBV6-5 and TRBJ1-1, with 7 junctional bases fitting TRBD1. The CDR3 protein sequence reads: CASSYSGTVNTEAFF. In nucleotide form, the sequence is TGTGCCAGCAGTTACTCGGGGACAGTGAACACTGAAGCTTTCTTT.